Listed below are T cell receptor beta chains from one sample, sequenced in a study of CD4+ T cells in melanoma. Only in-frame clones appear in the TCRdb table, and some are missing; sequencing was by immunoSEQ multiplex PCR. The sample has roughly 12,000 clones; nearly 70% are singletons. The specimen sequenced was cells from a culture (not recorded whether cultured in vitro). These receptors all come from a human donor with melanoma. The CDR3 runs from the conserved cysteine through the conserved F or W. The D gene is left open where the match is weak. The listing skips clone size in some rows; elsewhere it reads once, few, many or a size class.

>TRBV11-2|-|TRBJ1-6|-
CASSLIRGGRTSNNSPLHF
TGTGCCAGCAGCCTTATTAGGGGAGGACGGACAAGTAATAATTCACCCCTCCACTTT
>TRBV7-9|-|TRBJ2-4|TRBD2
CASSPRGDIQYF
TGTGCCAGCAGCCCACGGGGGGACATTCAGTACTTC
>TRBV6-6|-|TRBJ1-5|-
CASRTTLNQPQHF
TGTGCCAGCAGAACCACCCTGAATCAGCCCCAGCATTTT
>TRBV7-9|-|TRBJ1-2|-
CASSLRTAANYGYTF
TGTGCCAGCAGCTTACGGACAGCAGCTAACTATGGCTACACCTTC
>TRBV19|-|TRBJ1-4|TRBD1
CASSRQGKSTNEKLFF
TGTGCCAGTAGTAGACAGGGGAAGAGCACTAATGAAAAACTGTTTTTT
>TRBV10-2|-|TRBJ1-3|-
CASSGGQPPGNTIYF
TGCGCCAGCAGTGGTGGACAGCCGCCCGGAAACACCATATATTTT
>TRBV4-1|-|TRBJ2-5|-
CASSPLLRRSQETQYF
TGCGCCAGCAGCCCCCTCTTGCGGCGATCTCAAGAGACCCAGTACTTC
>TRBV11-2|-|TRBJ1-3|-
CASSLAFVGGSGNTIYF
TGTGCCAGCAGCTTGGCCTTTGTAGGGGGCTCTGGAAACACCATATATTTT
>TRBV7-8|-|TRBJ2-7|-
CASSLEQSSYEQYF
TGTGCCAGCAGCTTAGAACAGAGCTCCTACGAGCAGTACTTC
>TRBV19|-|TRBJ1-6|TRBD1
CASSAPDRSNSPLHF
TGTGCCAGTAGTGCACCGGACAGGTCTAATTCACCCCTCCACTTT
>TRBV30|once|TRBJ2-3|-
CAWATENTDTQYF
TGTGCCTGGGCAACAGAGAACACAGATACGCAGTATTTT
>TRBV6-1|-|TRBJ2-3|-
CASKTSSIDTQYF
TGTGCCAGCAAGACCTCTAGCATCGATACGCAGTATTTT
>TRBV4-2|-|TRBJ1-2|-
CASSLLGKANYGYTF
TGTGCCAGCAGCTTGTTGGGTAAAGCTAACTATGGCTACACCTTC
>TRBV7-8|-|TRBJ2-7|TRBD2
CASSFNSGTRGSWEQYF
TGTGCCAGCAGCTTTAACTCCGGGACTAGGGGCTCCTGGGAGCAGTACTTC
>TRBV4-1|-|TRBJ2-2|-
CASSQAGDIGELFF
TGCGCCAGCAGCCAGGCCGGGGATATCGGGGAGCTGTTTTTT
>TRBV6-1|-|TRBJ2-3|TRBD2
CASSGTPGLAGARSTDTQYF
TGTGCCAGCAGTGGTACACCGGGACTAGCGGGGGCCAGGAGCACAGATACGCAGTATTTT
>TRBV5-1|-|TRBJ1-1|-
CASSPDSQNTEAFF
TGCGCCAGCAGCCCGGACAGCCAGAACACTGAAGCTTTCTTT
>TRBV15|-|TRBJ2-3|TRBD2
CATSRGLAGGLGTQYF
TGTGCCACCAGCAGAGGGCTAGCGGGGGGCCTGGGTACGCAGTATTTT
>TRBV2|-|TRBJ1-1|-
CASKGTGRMTEAFF
TGTGCCAGCAAGGGTACGGGTCGGATGACTGAAGCTTTCTTT
>TRBV6-5|-|TRBJ1-4|-
CASSYSMGEKLFF
TGTGCCAGCAGTTACTCGATGGGAGAAAAACTGTTTTTT
>TRBV7-8|-|TRBJ1-2|-
CASSSTGTNYGYTF
TGTGCCAGCAGCTCTACAGGGACCAACTATGGCTACACCTTC
>TRBV28|-|TRBJ1-5|-
CASSFQGIGNQPQHF
TGTGCCAGCAGTTTTCAGGGGATTGGGAATCAGCCCCAGCATTTT
>TRBV6-5|-|TRBJ1-6|-
CASSYSRGAAHSPLHF
TGTGCCAGCAGTTACTCGAGAGGGGCGGCACATTCACCCCTCCACTTT
>TRBV2|-|TRBJ1-4|-
CASIPAPAQSEKLFF
TGTGCCAGCATCCCTGCCCCAGCCCAAAGTGAAAAACTGTTTTTT
>TRBV11-2|-|TRBJ1-2|TRBD1
CASSSGPQTGADGYTF
TGTGCCAGCAGCTCAGGACCCCAGACAGGGGCGGATGGCTACACCTTC
>TRBV19|-|TRBJ1-2|-
CASSMWDPRNLYYGYTF
TGTGCCAGTAGTATGTGGGACCCGCGAAACCTATACTATGGCTACACCTTC
>TRBV7-9|-|TRBJ1-1|TRBD1
CASSPTFGTVNTEAFF
TGTGCCAGCAGCCCCACATTTGGGACAGTGAACACTGAAGCTTTCTTT
>TRBV14|-|TRBJ1-3|-
CASSLQIRGTIYF
TGTGCCAGCAGCCTACAGATTCGCGGCACCATATATTTT
>TRBV18|once|TRBJ2-1|-
CASSTEYNEQFF
TGTGCCAGCTCAACGGAGTACAATGAGCAGTTCTTC